Each of the 5 T cell receptor beta chains below was sequenced from the same sample in a study of breast tumors, draining lymph nodes, adjacent tissues (dated by TCRdb to about 2016). Libraries were built with multiplex PCR. Sequenced using an Illumina HiSeq 2000. TCRdb trimmed the raw reads at Q25, called clones with MiXCR and kept productive beta chains. Each CDR3 protein gets just one entry, which takes the most common genes and DNA from the rows behind it. The sample yields 200,000 to 250,000 distinct CDR3 sequences; 32% were counted once. Of the sample, 1.3% to 1.5% is held by the ten largest clones. The lymph node samples were taken from the axillary draining lymph nodes of breast cancer patients. Specimen: axillary lymph node tissue. The receptor source for this set is a female donor with breast cancer. Some clones in this sample may be carry-over from other donors' samples.

The V gene is TRBV2, the J gene TRBJ1-6; the match to TRBD1 covers 7 bases. CDR1 and CDR2 (germline): SNHLY, FYNNEI. V lost 4 bases to trimming and J lost 6 bases; unmatched junction nucleotides: 12. This CDR3 comprises 17 residues. The CDR3 coding sequence is TGTGCCAGCAGTGGGGCGGGTACAGGGGACTTTAATTCACCCCTCCACTTT. It specifies CASSGAGTGDFNSPLHF. Complete variable domain (other parts from reference TRBV2 and TRBJ1-6): EPEVTQTPSHQVTQMGQEVILRCVPISNHLYFYWYRQILGQKVEFLVSFYNNEISEKSEIFDDQFSVERPDGSNFTLKIRSTKLEDSAMYFCASSGAGTGDFNSPLHFGNGTRLTVT.

A single count supports this clonotype. The chain uses TRBV19 and TRBJ1-4; 8 bases are shared with TRBD1. This CDR3 is built from 15 residues. J was trimmed by 2 bases and V by 3 bases; bases with no gene match: 2. The V gene's germline CDR1 is LNHDA and CDR2 SQIVND (reference sequence). CDR3 loop: CASSIGQGTNEKLFF. The DNA for the CDR3 is TGTGCCAGTAGTATTGGACAGGGCACTAATGAAAAACTGTTTTTT. The full variable domain, in which reference TRBV19 and TRBJ1-4 provide the parts outside the CDR3, is DGGITQSPKYLFRKEGQNVTLSCEQNLNHDAMYWYRQDPGQGLRLIYYSQIVNDFQKGDIAEGYSVSREKKESFPLTVTSAQKNPTAFYLCASSIGQGTNEKLFFGSGTQLSVL.

On this clonotype itself: The germline gene is not matched at one end of the junction; a read error may be the cause. The V gene is TRBV10-3, the J gene TRBJ2-3; D may match TRBD1 or TRBD2 (7 bases each). There are 16 residues in the CDR3. CDR1 is ENHRY, CDR2 SYGVKD, per germline. The CDR3: CAFSDAGTAAGDTQYF. The CDR3 DNA is TGTGCCTTCAGTGACGCGGGGACAGCCGCGGGAGATACACAGTATTTT.

At least ten counts were recorded for this clonotype. The J gene is TRBJ2-2, the V gene TRBV11-3; tentative D call: TRBD2 (6 bases). CDR3 size: 15 residues. CDR1 and CDR2 from the germline V gene are SGHNT and YENEEA. V dropped 1 base and J dropped 4 bases, with 10 bases sitting between them. This CDR3 reads CASSLATGVTGELFF. Here the CDR3 DNA reads TGTGCCAGCAGCTTAGCTACGGGAGTCACCGGGGAGCTGTTTTTT.

This clonotype came up many times. V usage is TRBV7-2 and J usage is TRBJ2-7, with D uncertain. V was pared by 1 base and J by 0 bases, with 13 bases between. Germline loops: CDR1 SGHTA, CDR2 FQGNSA. This CDR3 comprises 16 residues. CDR3 residues: CASSLGRTLSSYEQYF. The DNA for the CDR3 is TGTGCCAGCAGCTTAGGGCGCACCCTAAGCTCCTACGAGCAGTACTTC. The entire variable domain, with the rest obtained from reference TRBV7-2 and TRBJ2-7, is as follows: GAGVSQSPSNKVTEKGKDVELRCDPISGHTALYWYRQSLGQGLEFLIYFQGNSAPDKSGLPSDRFSAERTGGSVSTLTIQRTQQEDSAVYLCASSLGRTLSSYEQYFGPGTRLTVT.